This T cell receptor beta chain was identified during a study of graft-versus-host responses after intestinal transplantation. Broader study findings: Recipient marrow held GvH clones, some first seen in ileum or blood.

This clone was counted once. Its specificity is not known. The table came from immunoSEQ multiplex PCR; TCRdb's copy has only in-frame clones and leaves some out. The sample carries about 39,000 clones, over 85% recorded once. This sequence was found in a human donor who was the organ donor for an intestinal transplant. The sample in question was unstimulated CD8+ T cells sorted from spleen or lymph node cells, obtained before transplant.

The CDR3 here is CAISDPSGRAGHEQFF. CDR3 nucleotides: TGTGCCATCAGTGATCCGAGCGGGAGGGCCGGCCATGAGCAGTTCTTC. The chain uses TRBV10-3 and TRBJ2-1; 10 nucleotides align to TRBD2. V dropped 3 bases and J dropped 8; count of bases not matched to a gene: 10. The CDR3 has 16 residues. Germline V gene data show CDR1 as ENHRY and CDR2 as SYGVKD.